This is a list of T cell receptor beta chains from one sample in a study of cytomegalovirus exposure and HLA in healthy donors. Here immunoSEQ multiplex PCR was the method, and the copy in TCRdb shows in-frame clones only, minus some. The data contain around 230,000 clones, about 77% of them singletons. The sample taken for sequencing was PBMCs. These receptors all stem from a boy aged 5-17 years in good health and CMV-seronegative. The CDR3 runs from the conserved cysteine through the conserved F or W. The D gene is left open where the match is weak. Clone size is not always given. Where it is, it says once, few, many or a class for expanded clones.

CDR3aa	CDR3nt	abundance	j_gene	v_gene	len	d_gene
CASGAYRITGNTEAFF	TGTGCCAGCGGCGCCTATAGGATCACGGGGAACACTGAAGCTTTCTTT	NA	TRBJ1-1	TRBV7-3	16	NA
CASSLIRLAGEINEQFF	TGTGCCAGCAGCTTAATTCGGCTAGCGGGGGAAATAAATGAGCAGTTCTTC	NA	TRBJ2-1	TRBV11-3	17	TRBD2
CASLSGVNEQFF	TGTGCCAGCCTCTCGGGGGTGAATGAGCAGTTCTTC	NA	TRBJ2-1	TRBV6-1	12	NA
CASSESRTGDSEAFF	TGTGCCAGCAGTGAATCCAGGACAGGGGACAGTGAAGCTTTCTTT	NA	TRBJ1-1	TRBV25-1	15	TRBD1
CASPAGEAQNNSPLHF	TGTGCCAGCCCCGCCGGGGAGGCCCAGAATAATTCACCCCTCCACTTT	NA	TRBJ1-6	TRBV7-2	16	NA
CASSTSSGRVTEAFF	TGTGCCAGCAGTACCTCCTCAGGGAGGGTCACTGAAGCTTTCTTT	NA	TRBJ1-1	TRBV6-5	15	NA
CASSQQGIYGYTF	TGCGCCAGCAGCCAACAGGGGATCTATGGCTACACCTTC	NA	TRBJ1-2	TRBV4-1	13	NA
CASSPGGANTEAFF	TGTGCCAGCAGCCCAGGGGGCGCGAACACTGAAGCTTTCTTT	NA	TRBJ1-1	TRBV11-2	14	TRBD1
CASSRGGADGYTF	TGCGCCAGCAGTCGAGGGGGGGCGGATGGCTACACCTTC	NA	TRBJ1-2	TRBV5-1	13	NA
CASSLGVVPSYEQYF	TGTGCCAGCAGCTTAGGCGTAGTCCCCTCCTACGAGCAGTACTTC	NA	TRBJ2-7	TRBV11-2	15	NA
CASSRTEINTEAFF	TGCGCCAGCAGCCGGACAGAGATTAACACTGAAGCTTTCTTT	few	TRBJ1-1	TRBV4-1	14	NA
CASSGIEETQYF	TGTGCCAGCAGCGGTATAGAAGAGACCCAGTACTTC	NA	TRBJ2-5	TRBV2	12	NA
CASSNGQGQVAFF	TGTGCCAGCAGCAACGGACAGGGGCAGGTCGCTTTCTTT	NA	TRBJ1-1	TRBV4-2	13	TRBD1
CASSSYLPGYGYTF	TGTGCCAGCAGCTCTTACTTACCAGGCTATGGCTACACCTTC	NA	TRBJ1-2	TRBV11-2	14	NA
CSVLPRLRDTEAFF	TGCAGCGTTTTGCCCCGGTTGAGGGACACTGAAGCTTTCTTT	NA	TRBJ1-1	TRBV29-1	14	NA
CAWSRGRGDTEAFF	TGTGCCTGGAGTAGAGGCAGGGGGGACACTGAAGCTTTCTTT	once	TRBJ1-1	TRBV30	14	TRBD1
CASSLAGTSQETQYF	TGTGCCAGCAGCTTAGCTGGGACTAGTCAAGAGACCCAGTACTTC	NA	TRBJ2-5	TRBV11-2	15	TRBD2
CSVEKGINTEAFF	TGCAGCGTTGAGAAGGGGATTAACACTGAAGCTTTCTTT	few	TRBJ1-1	TRBV29-1	13	NA
CASSFGTSGTYEQYF	TGTGCCAGTAGTTTTGGGACTAGCGGAACCTACGAGCAGTACTTC	NA	TRBJ2-7	TRBV19	15	TRBD2
CASSQGFWRGNTEAFF	NA	few	TRBJ1-1	TRBV4-1	16	NA
CASSGEVGADTQYF	TGTGCCAGCAGTGGCGAGGTAGGAGCAGATACGCAGTATTTT	NA	TRBJ2-3	TRBV2	14	NA
CASSLVQGPRGAQYF	TGCGCCAGCAGCTTGGTACAAGGCCCCCGCGGGGCCCAGTACTTC	NA	TRBJ2-5	TRBV5-1	15	NA
CAISRTDSSYNEQFF	TGTGCCATCAGTCGGACAGACAGCTCCTACAATGAGCAGTTCTTC	NA	TRBJ2-1	TRBV10-3	15	NA
CASSLGQGWETQYF	TGTGCCAGCAGCTTAGGTCAGGGATGGGAGACCCAGTACTTC	NA	TRBJ2-5	TRBV5-4	14	NA
CASSQVFLTTKSITDTQYF	TGCGCCAGCAGCCAAGTATTCCTAACTACCAAATCGATCACAGATACGCAGTATTTT	NA	TRBJ2-3	TRBV4-1	19	NA
CASSLGEVEQETQYF	TGTGCCAGCAGCTTAGGAGAGGTAGAACAAGAGACCCAGTACTTC	NA	TRBJ2-5	TRBV11-3	15	NA
CASSPSRGQGGKRNTEAFF	TGTGCCAGCAGCCCCAGCCGGGGCCAGGGGGGTAAAAGAAACACTGAAGCTTTCTTT	NA	TRBJ1-1	TRBV7-9	19	TRBD1
CASSLIGGAVSGEQFF	TGTGCCAGCAGCTTAATCGGGGGGGCAGTTTCGGGTGAGCAGTTCTTC	few	TRBJ2-1	TRBV7-2	16	TRBD2
CASSIHGGESVYEQYF	TGTGCCAGCAGCATCCACGGGGGAGAAAGCGTCTACGAGCAGTACTTC	few	TRBJ2-7	TRBV5-5	16	NA
CASRRGRNTEAFF	TGTGCCAGTCGGAGGGGCAGGAACACTGAAGCTTTCTTT	NA	TRBJ1-1	TRBV19	13	NA
CASTSNRGTLHF	TGTGCCAGCACCTCCAACCGGGGAACCCTCCACTTT	NA	TRBJ1-6	TRBV27	12	NA
CSVEGRGGSTEAFF	TGCAGCGTTGAAGGCCGGGGAGGGAGCACTGAAGCTTTCTTT	NA	TRBJ1-1	TRBV29-1	14	NA
CASSEMGAGVYNEQFF	TGTGCCAGCAGCGAGATGGGCGCGGGGGTCTACAATGAGCAGTTCTTC	NA	TRBJ2-1	TRBV7-6	16	TRBD2
CSGNSGDTQYF	TGCAGTGGGAATAGCGGGGATACGCAGTATTTT	NA	TRBJ2-3	TRBV20-1	11	TRBD2
CASSFRDRNTEAFF	TGCGCCAGCAGCTTCCGGGACAGAAACACTGAAGCTTTCTTT	NA	TRBJ1-1	TRBV5-1	14	TRBD1
CASSVEERHRTDTQYF	TGTGCCAGCAGCGTGGAGGAACGGCACCGCACAGATACGCAGTATTTT	NA	TRBJ2-3	TRBV9	16	NA
CASTPRQLGPYEQYF	TGTGCCAGCACCCCCCGACAGTTAGGTCCCTACGAGCAGTACTTC	few	TRBJ2-7	TRBV7-9	15	NA
CASSETGGNTGELFF	TGTGCCAGCAGTGAAACAGGGGGAAACACCGGGGAGCTGTTTTTT	NA	TRBJ2-2	TRBV2	15	TRBD1
CASSLGTSGAYNEQFF	TGCGCCAGCAGCTTGGGTACTAGCGGAGCCTACAATGAGCAGTTCTTC	NA	TRBJ2-1	TRBV5-1	16	TRBD2
CASSLNRVDGYTF	TGTGCCAGCAGCCTGAACAGGGTGGATGGCTACACCTTC	NA	TRBJ1-2	TRBV11-2	13	NA
CASSPGRQSSYNEQFF	TGTGCCAGCAGCCCCGGGAGACAGAGCTCCTACAATGAGCAGTTCTTC	NA	TRBJ2-1	TRBV5-4	16	NA
CASSSSGRDTDTQYF	TGTGCCAGCAGCTCTAGCGGGAGGGACACAGATACGCAGTATTTT	NA	TRBJ2-3	TRBV2	15	TRBD2
CASSQHPQDGNEKLFF	TGCGCCAGCAGCCAACACCCACAGGACGGTAATGAAAAACTGTTTTTT	NA	TRBJ1-4	TRBV4-1	16	NA
CASIEGAGETQYF	TGTGCCAGTATCGAAGGGGCGGGGGAGACCCAGTACTTC	NA	TRBJ2-5	TRBV6-6	13	NA
CASSSTRGGRGDEQFF	TGTGCCAGCAGCTCCACCCGGGGCGGGAGGGGCGATGAGCAGTTCTTC	NA	TRBJ2-1	TRBV5-4	16	TRBD2
CASRNDWSADTQYF	TGTGCCAGCAGAAACGACTGGAGCGCAGATACGCAGTATTTT	NA	TRBJ2-3	TRBV2	14	NA
CASSEMERGLVAKNIQYF	TGTGCCAGCAGTGAAATGGAGCGGGGGCTAGTTGCCAAAAACATTCAGTACTTC	NA	TRBJ2-4	TRBV6-1	18	TRBD2
CASSEAGGPTGVGYTF	TGTGCCAGCAGTGAGGCAGGGGGCCCGACTGGGGTGGGCTACACCTTC	NA	TRBJ1-2	TRBV25-1	16	TRBD1
CASSHAWGGCVDTQYF	TGCGCCAGCAGCCATGCTTGGGGGGGGTGTGTAGATACGCAGTATTTT	NA	TRBJ2-3	TRBV5-1	16	TRBD2